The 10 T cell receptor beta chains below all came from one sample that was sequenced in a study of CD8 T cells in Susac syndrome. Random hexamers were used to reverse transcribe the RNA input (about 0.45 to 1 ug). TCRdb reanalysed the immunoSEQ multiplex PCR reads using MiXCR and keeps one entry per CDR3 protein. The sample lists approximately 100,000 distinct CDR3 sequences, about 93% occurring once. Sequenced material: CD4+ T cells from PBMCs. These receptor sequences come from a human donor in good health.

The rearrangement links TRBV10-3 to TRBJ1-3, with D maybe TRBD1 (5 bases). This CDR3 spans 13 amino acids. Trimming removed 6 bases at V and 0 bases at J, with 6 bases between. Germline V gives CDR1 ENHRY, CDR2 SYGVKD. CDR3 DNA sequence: TGTGCCATCAGAGGGGACTCTGGAAACACCATATATTTT. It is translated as CAIRGDSGNTIYF.

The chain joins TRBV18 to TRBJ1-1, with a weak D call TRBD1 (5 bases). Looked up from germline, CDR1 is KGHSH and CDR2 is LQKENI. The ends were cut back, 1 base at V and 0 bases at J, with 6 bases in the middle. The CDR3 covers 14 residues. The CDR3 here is CASSPQGLNTEAFF. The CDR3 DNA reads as TGTGCCAGCTCACCACAGGGGTTGAACACTGAAGCTTTCTTT.

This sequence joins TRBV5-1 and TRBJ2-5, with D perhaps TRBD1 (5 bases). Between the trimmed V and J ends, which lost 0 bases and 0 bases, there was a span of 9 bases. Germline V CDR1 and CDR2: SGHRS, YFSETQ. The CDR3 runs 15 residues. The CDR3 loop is CASSLGQGNQETQYF. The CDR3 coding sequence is TGCGCCAGCAGCTTGGGTCAGGGCAACCAAGAGACCCAGTACTTC. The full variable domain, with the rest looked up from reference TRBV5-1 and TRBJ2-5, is KAGVTQTPRYLIKTRGQQVTLSCSPISGHRSVSWYQQTPGQGLQFLFEYFSETQRNKGNFPGRFSGRQFSNSRSEMNVSTLELGDSALYLCASSLGQGNQETQYFGPGTRLLVL.

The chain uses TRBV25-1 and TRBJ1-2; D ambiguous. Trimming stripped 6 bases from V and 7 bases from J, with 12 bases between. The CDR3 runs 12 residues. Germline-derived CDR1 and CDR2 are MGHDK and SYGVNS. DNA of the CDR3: TGTGCCAGCAGAGAAGGGTTGTCTGGCTACACCTTC. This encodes CASREGLSGYTF.

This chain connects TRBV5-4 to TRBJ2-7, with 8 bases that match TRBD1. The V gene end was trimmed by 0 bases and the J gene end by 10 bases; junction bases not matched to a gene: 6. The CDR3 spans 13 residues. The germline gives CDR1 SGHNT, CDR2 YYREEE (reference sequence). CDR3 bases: TGTGCCAGCAGCTTGGCCGGGACAGGAGAACAGTACTTC. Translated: CASSLAGTGEQYF.

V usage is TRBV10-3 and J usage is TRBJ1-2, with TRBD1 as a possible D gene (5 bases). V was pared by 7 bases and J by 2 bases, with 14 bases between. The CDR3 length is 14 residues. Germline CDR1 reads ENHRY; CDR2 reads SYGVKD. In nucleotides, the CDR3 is TGTGCCATCAACCCCGGGACGCCAAACTATGGCTACACCTTC. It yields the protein CAINPGTPNYGYTF.

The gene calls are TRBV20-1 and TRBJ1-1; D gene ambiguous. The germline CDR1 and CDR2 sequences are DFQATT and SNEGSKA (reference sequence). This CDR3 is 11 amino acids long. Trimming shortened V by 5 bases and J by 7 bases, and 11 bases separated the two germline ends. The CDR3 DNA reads TGCAGTGCTTCAGCCGGGGATGAAGCTTTCTTT. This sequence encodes CSASAGDEAFF.

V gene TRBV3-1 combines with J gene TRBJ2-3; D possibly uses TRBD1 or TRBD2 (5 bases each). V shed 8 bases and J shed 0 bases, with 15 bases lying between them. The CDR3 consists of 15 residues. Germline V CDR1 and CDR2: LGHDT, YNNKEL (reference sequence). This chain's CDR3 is CASRLVGASTDTQYF. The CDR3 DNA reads TGTGCCAGCCGTTTGGTCGGGGCTAGCACAGATACGCAGTATTTT.

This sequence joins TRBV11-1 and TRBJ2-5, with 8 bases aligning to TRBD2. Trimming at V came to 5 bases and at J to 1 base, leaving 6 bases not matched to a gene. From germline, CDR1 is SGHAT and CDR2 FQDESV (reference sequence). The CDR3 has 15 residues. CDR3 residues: CASSGLARSQETQYF. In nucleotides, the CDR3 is TGTGCCAGCAGCGGACTAGCCCGCTCCCAAGAGACCCAGTACTTC.

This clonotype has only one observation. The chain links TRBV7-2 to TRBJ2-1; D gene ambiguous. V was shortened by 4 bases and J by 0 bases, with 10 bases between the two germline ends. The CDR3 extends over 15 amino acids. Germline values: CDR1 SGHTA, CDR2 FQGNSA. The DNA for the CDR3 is TGTGCCAGCAGCTCCGTCAGGAGCTCCTACAATGAGCAGTTCTTC. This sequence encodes CASSSVRSSYNEQFF.